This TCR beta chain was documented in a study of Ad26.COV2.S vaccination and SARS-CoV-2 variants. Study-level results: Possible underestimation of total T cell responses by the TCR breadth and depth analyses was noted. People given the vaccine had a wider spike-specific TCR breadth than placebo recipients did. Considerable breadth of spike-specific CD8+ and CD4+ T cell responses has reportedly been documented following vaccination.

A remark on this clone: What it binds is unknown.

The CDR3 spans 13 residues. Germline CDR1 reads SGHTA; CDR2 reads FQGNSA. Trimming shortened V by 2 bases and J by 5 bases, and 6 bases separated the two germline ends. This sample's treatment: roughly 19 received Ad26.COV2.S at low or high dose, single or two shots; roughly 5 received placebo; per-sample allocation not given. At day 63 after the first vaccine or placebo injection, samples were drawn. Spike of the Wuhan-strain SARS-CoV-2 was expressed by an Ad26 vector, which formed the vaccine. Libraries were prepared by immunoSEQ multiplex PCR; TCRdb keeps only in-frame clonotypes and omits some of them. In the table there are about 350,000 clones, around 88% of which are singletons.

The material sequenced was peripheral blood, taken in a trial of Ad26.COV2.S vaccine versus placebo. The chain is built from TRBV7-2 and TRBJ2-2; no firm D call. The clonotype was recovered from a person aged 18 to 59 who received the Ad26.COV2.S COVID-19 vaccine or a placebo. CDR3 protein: CASSLPGTGELFF. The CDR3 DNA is TGTGCCAGCAGCTTACCAGGAACCGGGGAGCTGTTTTTT.